This T cell receptor beta chain was retrieved from a study of cytomegalovirus exposure and HLA in healthy donors (dated by TCRdb to the late 2010s). For the wider study: In an earlier analysis of 587 of the donors, 250 to 350 Gb of sequence data and 100 million or so unique TCR beta sequences from about 190 million T cells were reported. An early release covering about 600 HLA-typed donors comprised 250 to 350 gigabases of sequencing data and approximately 80 million unique TCR sequences. Among the roughly 400 genotyped donors, approximately 82% belonged to the genetic ancestry cluster associated with self-reported Caucasian donors. The aim of the study was to test whether cataloging public T cell receptors could identify signatures of past pathogen exposure. Using immunosequencing, the study profiled T cell repertoires from 666 subjects and related those repertoires to cytomegalovirus serostatus. Besides the first cohort of around 700 subjects, a separate validation cohort made up of around 120 different subjects was used. To predict cytomegalovirus infection status, the study combined high-throughput TCR immunosequencing, statistical association of individual TCRs with disease status, and machine learning. A later analysis re-examined previously published TCR beta repertoires from roughly 650 donors and added high-resolution HLA genotyping to investigate patterns of TCR occurrence. In the later analysis, no new phenotypic data were used to find candidate immune exposures; instead, reliance was placed on TCR beta sequences and their occurrence across donors. In an earlier analysis of roughly 580 of the donors, high-throughput TCR beta sequencing was used to judge whether each TCR beta V gene segment behaved as functional or pseudogenic. Donor age, sex, ethnicity and CMV serostatus were compiled alongside the repertoire data. In a later genetic analysis, genome-wide SNP genotypes for about 55% of the roughly 700 donors were used, and that subset was treated as a discovery cohort. All discovery cohort repertoires had been generated using a single sequencing platform. Class I and class II HLA loci were covered by the typing at four-digit resolution. The number of typed donors differed by locus: about 629-630 for A, B, C, DRB1 and DQB1; 522 for DQA1; 606 for DPA1; and around 470 for DPB1. Five DR-DQ haplotypes were handled as single units for association and clustering because linkage in the cohort was strong. Among some 410 genotyped donors of the cohort, an average of 235,054 unique TCR beta nucleotide sequences were sequenced per donor, roughly 20% of them non-productive. Points the paper makes about the study in general: In a later analysis, several top co-occurrence clusters were reported to appear linked to parvovirus B19, influenza, CMV and Epstein-Barr virus. In a later genetic analysis, fewer N-insertions in productive TCRs were reported among donors in an Asian-associated ancestry cluster than the roughly 700-donor mean. Over 15 rarely observed V segments, including chromosome 9 orphons, were excluded from the earlier analysis of about 600 of the donors because counts were too low. In a later analysis, TCR association rates were found to vary across HLA loci, with the most associated TCRs seen for DRB1 alleles and the fewest for HLA-C alleles. In a later analysis, about 17,000 TCR beta sequences were associated with specific HLA alleles at a false discovery rate of 0.05. This cohort had only TCR beta chains sequenced, and the lack of alpha or paired-chain data limited which features could be detected. The only immune exposure information available for the cohort was CMV serostatus. Most CMV-associated TCR beta chains appeared to be HLA-restricted in a later analysis, and the HLA associations seemed to be driven largely by CMV exposure. Linkage disequilibrium might explain the correlated functional status among segregating V segments, but an unknown experimental factor could not be ruled out. A cluster of highly shared sequence variants was judged likely to be a technical artifact of the sequencing pipeline. A further reported finding was that TCR beta sequences accurately predicted the HLA-A and HLA-B alleles for most subjects in the first cohort. While some public TCRs were present in many individuals, most TCR sequences turned up only very rarely across donors. Assigning TCR associations to individual alleles was difficult when HLA alleles, especially DR and DQ, strongly co-occurred. The presence/absence analyses assumed that sequencing depth was roughly uniform across donors, and that assumption may not be true. It was suggested by the authors that the approach could potentially be generalized to other disease states and immunological phenotypes. Because some donors lacked HLA typing at each locus, the association tests relied only on the typed subset. In the study, around 150 TCR beta chains were listed as associated with cytomegalovirus. In an earlier analysis of around 600 of the donors, most TCR beta V segments appeared in productive rearrangements about 90% or about 30% of the time, broadly matching IMGT annotations. The classifier was reported to diagnose cytomegalovirus status with high specificity and sensitivity in both the original cohort and the validation cohort. Some IMGT-functional V segments, including TRBV6-2 and TRBV6-3, could not be distinguished by the 87-base-pair reads and were therefore excluded. In vitro tests confirmed that a few of the cytomegalovirus-associated TCR beta chains recognize cytomegalovirus antigens. Compared with equally common non-associated chains, HLA-associated TCR beta chains in a later analysis were more clonally expanded and had lower generation probabilities. A later genetic analysis associated a missense DCLRE1C variant with V-gene and J-gene trimming of TCR beta chains, and an independent cohort replicated the association.

Receptors were amplified or captured by the immunoSEQ multiplex PCR assay. For the multiplex PCR, a mixture combining 60 forward primers for TCR Vbeta segments and 13 reverse primers for TCR Jbeta segments was used. The CDR3 region of rearranged TCR beta genes was amplified from genomic DNA by a multiplex PCR assay. Amplified TCR beta libraries were sequenced as 87-base-pair reads on the Illumina HiSeq System. Turning to the authors' computational methods: A later analysis tallied tens of millions of unique TCR beta chains across the 666 repertoires, and approximately 9.9 million of those chains were shared by two or more donors. Raw reads were error-corrected and collapsed into unique sequences with a nearest-neighbor algorithm that merged closely related sequences to remove PCR and sequencing errors. CDR3 sequences were aligned to IMGT reference sequences to assign V, D and J gene segments. For a sequence to be retained, a match of at least six nucleotides to both a V gene segment and a J gene segment was required. A rearrangement was called productive if the CDR3 had no stop codons and remained in frame with V and J, and every other rearrangement was called non-productive. CDR3 was defined by IMGT convention, running from the second conserved V-encoded cysteine to the conserved J-encoded phenylalanine. Sequences without an unambiguous match to a single V gene segment were excluded from the earlier analysis of 587 of the donors. In an earlier analysis of approximately 610 of the donors, V segments were called functional above 56.7% productive rearrangements and were called segregating when the between-donor standard deviation exceeded 5%. To diagnose cytomegalovirus status from the catalog of TCR beta chain sequences, a statistical classification framework was built. In a later analysis, V and J genes were assigned by comparing TCR nucleotide sequences against IMGT/GENE-DB human TR gene sequences. The TCRdist pipeline was used in a later analysis to assign CDR3 sequences and most-parsimonious VDJ recombination scenarios. In a later analysis, every TCR beta chain was defined by the combination of its CDR3 amino acid sequence and its V-gene family, and reads without a unique V-gene family were dropped. A later analysis removed several hundred highly shared, low-generation-probability nucleotide sequences to deal with suspected cross-contamination and a sequencing artifact. A later analysis calculated a clonal expansion index for each public chain from normalized within-repertoire ranks of inferred template counts. Generation probabilities in a later analysis came from a VDJ recombination model fitted to out-of-frame rearrangements, and those results were checked against IGoR. Hypergeometric tests were used in a later analysis to score TCR-TCR, TCR-HLA and TCR-CMV co-occurrence, with a repertoire-size bias correction applied to the TCR pairs. To estimate false discovery rates, a later analysis permuted the HLA or CMV assignments 20 times. In a later analysis, co-occurring TCRs were grouped using DBSCAN, with TCRdist sequence similarity added in when clustering inside HLA-allele-positive subsets. Repertoires with fewer than 30,000 or more than 120,000 public chains, plus five repertoires with anomalous nucleotide sharing, were excluded from co-occurrence clustering. The clones in this table, taken by TCRdb from immuneACCESS, are in-frame only. Not every clone is retained; where verified, under half of the shortfall comes from an unresolved V gene, and the cause of the rest is unknown. V, J and clone size reflect that table, while D and trimming were determined from the DNA. The sample profile shows over 85,000 clones; roughly three quarters of them were found once. The ten most abundant clones make up around 6.6% of the sample.

Remarks on this clone: Its antigen is still unknown. One base away there is no much larger clone; base qualities are not given.

The cohort comprised 550 to 700 healthy bone marrow donors. At the time of sampling, every cohort member was nominally healthy, though immune exposures that went unrecorded were likely present. The donor tested CMV seropositive and was one of the 289 seropositive cohort members. Each donor provided a peripheral blood sample, and peripheral blood mononuclear cells were used for TCR beta sequencing. Genomic DNA extraction from the blood cell samples was performed with the Qiagen DNeasy Blood Extraction Kit. The germline V gene yields MRHNA for CDR1 and SNTAGT for CDR2. Relative to germline, V is missing 3 bases and J is missing 4 bases, with 4 bases of the junction outside any gene match. Including cysteine and phenylalanine, the CDR3 has 15 amino acids. Only the CDR3 DNA is retained, 45 bases long and in frame from the first base.

The sequencing sample was made of PBMCs. This TCR came from a man aged 25 to 40 in good health and CMV-seropositive. The chain joins TRBV6-4 to TRBJ2-1, and 9 junctional nucleotides match TRBD1. The DNA is TGTGCCAGCAGTGAGTTTGGGACAGGGTACAATGAGCAGTTCTTC. This gives the protein CASSEFGTGYNEQFF.